Presented here are 12 T cell receptor beta chains from one specimen sequenced in a study of blood T cells in healthy people across ages. With a J-beta primer mix and a sample-barcoded 5' primer, a second PCR ran roughly 7 to 11 cycles. One entry per CDR3 protein, called by TCRdb with MiXCR from the 5' RACE reads. The sample has about 620,000 distinct CDR3 sequences, approximately 52% seen once. Sequenced: blood. These receptors came from a woman older than 75 in good health.

The table lists this clonotype with a few counts. V usage is TRBV7-2 and J usage is TRBJ2-5; 7 nucleotides agree with TRBD1. CDR1 and CDR2 (germline): SGHTA, FQGNSA. The ends lost 1 base at V and 1 base at J; junction bases unmatched: 3. There are 15 residues in the CDR3. The CDR3 DNA reads TGTGCCAGCAGCTTAGTTGACAGGGCCCAAGAGACCCAGTACTTC. Amino acid sequence: CASSLVDRAQETQYF.

The chain is built from TRBV11-3 and TRBJ2-1; D might be TRBD2 (6 bases). The CDR3 consists of 15 residues. The V end was cut by 1 base, the J end by 8 bases, with 15 bases between. Germline CDR1 reads SGHNT; CDR2 reads YENEEA. CDR3 residues: CASSLGLDSSDEQFF. For the CDR3, the DNA is TGTGCCAGCAGCTTAGGACTAGATTCGTCCGATGAGCAGTTCTTC.

The chain links TRBV7-9 to TRBJ1-1; D unresolved. The V end was cut by 5 bases, the J end by 3 bases, with 10 bases between. This CDR3 is 13 amino acids long. CDR1 and CDR2 (germline): SEHNR, FQNEAQ (reference sequence). Here the CDR3 DNA reads TGTGCCAGCAGCCTCCAGCAAGACACTGAAGCTTTCTTT. Its protein is CASSLQQDTEAFF.

The chain recombines TRBV20-1 with TRBJ2-3; TRBD1 is a possible D gene (6 bases). Trimming stripped 6 bases from V and 2 bases from J, with 12 bases between. The CDR3 has 13 amino acids. CDR1 is DFQATT and CDR2 is SNEGSKA in the germline V gene (reference sequence). The CDR3 sequence: CSARWTVTDTQYF. The DNA for the CDR3 is TGCAGTGCGCGCTGGACAGTCACAGATACGCAGTATTTT.

This clonotype was observed at least ten times. One end of the junction is discordant with germline, which a read error may explain. The chain links TRBV5-1 to TRBJ2-1; 7 nucleotides agree with TRBD1. Germline V gene data show CDR1 as SGHRS and CDR2 as YFSETQ. The CDR3 sequence is 13 residues long. CDR3 nucleotides: TGTGCCAGCAGTCCAGGGGGCTACAATGAGCAGTTCTTC. The encoded protein is CASSPGGYNEQFF.

This clonotype appeared many times. J is TRBJ2-2 and V is TRBV10-3; 9 nucleotides align to TRBD1. Germline V gene sequence: CDR1 ENHRY, CDR2 SYGVKD. The J segment lost 5 bases and the V segment lost 5 bases, leaving 12 bases of the junction unmatched. This CDR3 contains 17 residues. CDR3 in DNA: TGTGCCATCAGTAACTCCGGACAGGGGAAGAGGACCGGGGAGCTGTTTTTT. It translates to CAISNSGQGKRTGELFF.

This clonotype is a singleton in its sample. This could be a read error, since a much larger clone is one nucleotide away. The chain joins TRBV20-1 to TRBJ2-4, with 8 nucleotides matching TRBD1. With the DNA end fitting TRBJ2-5 better, the J assignment may be wrong. The CDR3 consists of 14 residues. Germline CDR1 reads DFQATT; CDR2 reads SNEGSKA (reference sequence). The DNA for the CDR3 is TGCAGTGCCAAACCCCCAGACAGGGGCGGGACCCAGTACTTC. It codes for CSAKPPDRGGTQYF.

This clonotype was found a few times. The chain uses TRBV11-1 and TRBJ2-7; D is ambiguous. Germline V gives CDR1 SGHAT, CDR2 FQDESV (reference sequence). The germline V and J ends were trimmed by 2 bases and 4 bases, with 15 bases remaining between them. There are 15 residues in the CDR3. The CDR3 region has the DNA TGTGCCAGCAGCTTATGCCGGACGGAAGATTACGAGCAGTACTTC. The encoded protein is CASSLCRTEDYEQYF.

Concerning this clonotype: This may come from a read error, since a much larger clone is one base off. The rearrangement joins TRBV5-1 to TRBJ2-1; D is tentatively TRBD1 or TRBD2 (5 bases each). The germline CDR1 and CDR2 sequences are SGHRS and YFSETQ. The CDR3 is 14 residues long. The DNA of the CDR3 is TGCGCCAGCAGCTACGGGGCATCTTACAAGGAGCAGTTCTTC. This codes for CASSYGASYKEQFF.

The chain employs TRBV20-1 and TRBJ2-5; 11 bases match TRBD2. Germline-derived CDR1 and CDR2 are DFQATT and SNEGSKA (reference sequence). The CDR3 spans 12 residues. Unmatched junction bases numbered 1, after V lost 6 bases and J lost 4 bases. CDR3 nucleotides: TGCAGTGCCACTAGCGGGAGAGAGACCCAGTACTTC. As protein: CSATSGRETQYF.

Details on this clonotype: This clone may be a read error of a much larger clone one base away. The rearrangement uses TRBV20-1 and TRBJ2-3; D is possibly TRBD1 (6 bases). The germline CDR1 and CDR2 sequences are DFQATT and SNEGSKA (reference sequence). V was pared by 2 bases and J by 1 base, with 19 bases between. This CDR3 region has 17 residues. The CDR3 coding sequence is TGCAGTGCTAGAAAGGGCACCAGGGGCGTTCGCACAGATACGCAGTATTTT. The encoded protein is CSARKGTRGVRTDTQYF.

Of note for this clonotype: Possible read error: a much larger clone is one base away. The V call is TRBV25-1, the J call TRBJ2-5; D remains unclear. CDR3 size: 14 residues. Trimming took 1 base from V and 11 from J, leaving 17 bases between them. In germline, CDR1 is MGHDK, CDR2 SYGVNS. CDR3 sequence: CASSESDAYNEQYF. The CDR3 coding sequence is TGTGCCAGCAGTGAATCAGACGCTTACAATGAGCAGTACTTC.